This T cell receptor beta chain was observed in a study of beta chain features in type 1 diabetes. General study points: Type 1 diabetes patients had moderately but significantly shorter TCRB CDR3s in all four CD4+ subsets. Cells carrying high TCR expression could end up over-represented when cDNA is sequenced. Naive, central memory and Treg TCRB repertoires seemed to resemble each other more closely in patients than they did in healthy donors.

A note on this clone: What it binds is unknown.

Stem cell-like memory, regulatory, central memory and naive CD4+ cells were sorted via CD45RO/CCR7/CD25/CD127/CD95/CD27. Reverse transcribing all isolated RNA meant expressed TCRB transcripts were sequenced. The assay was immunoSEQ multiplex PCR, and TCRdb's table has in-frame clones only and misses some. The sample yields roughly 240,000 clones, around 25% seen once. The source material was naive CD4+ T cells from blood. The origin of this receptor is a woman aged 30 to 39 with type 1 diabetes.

CDR3 DNA: TGTGCCTCTGGAAAGACTCCGAGCGAGCAGTACTTC. It encodes CASGKTPSEQYF. V and J are TRBV30 and TRBJ2-7; D is uncertain. This CDR3 has 12 amino acids. Germline CDR1 is GTSNPN and CDR2 is SVGIG (reference sequence). Trimming shortened V by 7 bases and J by 6 bases, and 16 bases separated the two germline ends.